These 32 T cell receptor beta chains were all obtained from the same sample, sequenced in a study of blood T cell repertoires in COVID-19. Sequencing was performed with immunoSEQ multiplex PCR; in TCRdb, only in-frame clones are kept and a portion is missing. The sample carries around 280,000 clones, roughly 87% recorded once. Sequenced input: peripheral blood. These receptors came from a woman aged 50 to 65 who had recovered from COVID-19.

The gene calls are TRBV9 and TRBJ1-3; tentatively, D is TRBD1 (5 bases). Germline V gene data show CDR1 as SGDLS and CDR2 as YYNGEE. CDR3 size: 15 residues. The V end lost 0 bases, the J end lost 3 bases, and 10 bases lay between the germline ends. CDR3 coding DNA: TGTGCCAGCAGCGTAGCCCCAGGGATTGGAAACACCATATATTTT. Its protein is CASSVAPGIGNTIYF. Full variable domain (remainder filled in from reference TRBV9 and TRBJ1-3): DSGVTQTPKHLITATGQRVTLRCSPRSGDLSVYWYQQSLDQGLQFLIQYYNGEERAKGNILERFSAQQFPDLHSELNLSSLELGDSALYFCASSVAPGIGNTIYFGEGSWLTVV.

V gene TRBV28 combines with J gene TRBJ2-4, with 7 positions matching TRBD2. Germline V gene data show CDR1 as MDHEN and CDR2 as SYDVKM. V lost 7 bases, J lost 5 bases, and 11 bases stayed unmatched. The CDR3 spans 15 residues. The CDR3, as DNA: TGTGCCAGCACCCCCGGCTGGGGGGGTCAAAACATTCAGTACTTC. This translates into CASTPGWGGQNIQYF.

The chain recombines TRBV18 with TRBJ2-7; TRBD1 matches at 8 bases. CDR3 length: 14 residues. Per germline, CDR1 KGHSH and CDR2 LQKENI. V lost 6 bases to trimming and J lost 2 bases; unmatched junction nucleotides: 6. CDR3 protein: CASSRTGFTYEQYF. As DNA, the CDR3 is TGTGCCAGCTCCCGGACAGGGTTTACCTACGAGCAGTACTTC.

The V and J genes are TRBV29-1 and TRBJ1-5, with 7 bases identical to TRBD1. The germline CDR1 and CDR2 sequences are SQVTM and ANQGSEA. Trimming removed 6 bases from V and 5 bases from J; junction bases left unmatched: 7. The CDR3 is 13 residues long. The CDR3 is CSVAGQSHQPQHF. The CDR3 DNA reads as TGCAGCGTGGCGGGACAGTCTCATCAGCCCCAGCATTTT.

CDR3 in DNA: TGTGCCAGCAGTCAAACAGGGGCCAATGAAAAACTGTTTTTT. It encodes CASSQTGANEKLFF. The rearrangement uses TRBV6-5 and TRBJ1-4; 7 positions agree with TRBD1. With V trimmed by 5 bases and J by 5 bases, 5 bases remained unmatched. CDR3 length: 14 residues. Per germline, CDR1 MNHEY and CDR2 SVGAGI.

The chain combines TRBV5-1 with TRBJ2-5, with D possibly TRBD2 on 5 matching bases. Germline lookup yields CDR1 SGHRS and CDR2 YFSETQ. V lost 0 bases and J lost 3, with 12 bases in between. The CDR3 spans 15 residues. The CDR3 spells CASSLGAAGKETQYF. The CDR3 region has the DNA TGCGCCAGCAGCTTGGGAGCAGCCGGGAAAGAGACCCAGTACTTC.

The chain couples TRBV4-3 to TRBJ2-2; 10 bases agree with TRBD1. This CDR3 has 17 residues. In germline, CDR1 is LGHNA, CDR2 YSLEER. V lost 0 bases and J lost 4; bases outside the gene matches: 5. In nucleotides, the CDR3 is TGCGCCAGCAGCCAAGATCGGGGGACAGGGGCCACCGGGGAGCTGTTTTTT. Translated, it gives CASSQDRGTGATGELFF.

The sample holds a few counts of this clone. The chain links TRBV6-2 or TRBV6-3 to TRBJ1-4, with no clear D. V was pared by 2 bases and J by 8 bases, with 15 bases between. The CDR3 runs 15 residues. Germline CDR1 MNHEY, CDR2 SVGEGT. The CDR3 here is CASSYVPGGYEKLFF. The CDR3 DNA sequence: TGTGCCAGCAGTTACGTCCCAGGTGGATACGAAAAACTGTTTTTT.

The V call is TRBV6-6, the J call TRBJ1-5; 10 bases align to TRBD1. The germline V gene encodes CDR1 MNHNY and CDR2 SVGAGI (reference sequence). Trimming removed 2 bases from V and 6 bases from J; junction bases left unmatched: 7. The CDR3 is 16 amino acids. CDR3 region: CASSYERQGAGQPQHF. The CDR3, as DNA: TGTGCCAGCAGTTACGAGCGACAGGGGGCGGGTCAGCCCCAGCATTTT.

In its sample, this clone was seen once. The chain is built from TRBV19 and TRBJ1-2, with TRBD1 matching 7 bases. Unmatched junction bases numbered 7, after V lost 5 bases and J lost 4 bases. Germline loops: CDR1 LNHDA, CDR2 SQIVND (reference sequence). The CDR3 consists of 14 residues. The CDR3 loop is CASSPGTALYGYTF. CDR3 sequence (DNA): TGTGCCAGTAGTCCAGGGACAGCCCTCTATGGCTACACCTTC.

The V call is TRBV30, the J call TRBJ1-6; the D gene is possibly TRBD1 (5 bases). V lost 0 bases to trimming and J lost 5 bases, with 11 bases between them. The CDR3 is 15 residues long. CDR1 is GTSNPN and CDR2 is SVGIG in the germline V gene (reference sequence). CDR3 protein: CAWSVLIGDNSPLHF. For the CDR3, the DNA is TGTGCCTGGAGTGTACTGATAGGGGATAATTCACCCCTCCACTTT.

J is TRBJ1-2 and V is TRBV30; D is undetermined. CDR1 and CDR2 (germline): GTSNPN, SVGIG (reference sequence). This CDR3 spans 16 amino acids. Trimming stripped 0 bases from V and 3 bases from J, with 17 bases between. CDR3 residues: CAWSVLRGKGYYGYTF. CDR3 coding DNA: TGTGCCTGGAGTGTACTGAGAGGGAAGGGATACTATGGCTACACCTTC.

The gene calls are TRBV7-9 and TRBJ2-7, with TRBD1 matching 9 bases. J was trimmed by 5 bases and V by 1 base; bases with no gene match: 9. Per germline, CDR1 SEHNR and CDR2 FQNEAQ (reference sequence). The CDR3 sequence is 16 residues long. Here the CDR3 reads CASSLGRGTGKDEQYF. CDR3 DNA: TGTGCCAGCAGCTTAGGGCGTGGGACAGGGAAGGACGAGCAGTACTTC.

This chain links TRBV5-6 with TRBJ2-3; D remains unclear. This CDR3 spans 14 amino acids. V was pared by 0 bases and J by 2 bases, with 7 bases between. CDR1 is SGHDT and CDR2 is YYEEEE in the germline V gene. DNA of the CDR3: TGTGCCAGCAGCTTGGGGGCTTACACAGATACGCAGTATTTT. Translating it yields CASSLGAYTDTQYF.

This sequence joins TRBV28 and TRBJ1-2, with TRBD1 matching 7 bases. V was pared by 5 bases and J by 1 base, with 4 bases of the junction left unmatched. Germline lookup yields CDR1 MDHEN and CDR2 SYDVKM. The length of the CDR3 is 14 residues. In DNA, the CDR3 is TGTGCCAGCAGTCCAGGGGGAAGTAACTATGGCTACACCTTC. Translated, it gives CASSPGGSNYGYTF.

The CDR3 loop reads CASSFGTGEYEQYF. The CDR3 coding sequence is TGTGCCAGCAGCTTCGGGACAGGGGAGTACGAGCAGTACTTC. The chain combines TRBV7-2 with TRBJ2-7, with 10 nucleotides matching TRBD1. The CDR3 is made up of 14 amino acids. Germline V CDR1 and CDR2: SGHTA, FQGNSA. V lost 3 bases to trimming and J lost 4 bases; unmatched junction nucleotides: 3.

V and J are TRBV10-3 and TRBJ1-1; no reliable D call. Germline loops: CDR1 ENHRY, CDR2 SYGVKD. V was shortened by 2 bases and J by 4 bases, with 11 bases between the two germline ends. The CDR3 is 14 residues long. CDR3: CAISEPFPSTEAFF. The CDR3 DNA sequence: TGTGCCATCAGTGAGCCGTTCCCCAGCACTGAAGCTTTCTTT.

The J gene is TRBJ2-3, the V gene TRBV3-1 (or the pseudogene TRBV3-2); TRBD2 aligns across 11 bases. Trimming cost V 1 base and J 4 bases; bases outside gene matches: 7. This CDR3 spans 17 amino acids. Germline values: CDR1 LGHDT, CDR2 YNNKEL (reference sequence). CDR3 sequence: CASSQGLSGGAPDTQYF. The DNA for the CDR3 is TGTGCCAGCAGCCAAGGACTTAGCGGGGGGGCCCCAGATACGCAGTATTTT.

CDR3 coding DNA: TGTGCCAGCAGTGAAGTCGCGGGAAGGAGCACTGAAGCTTTCTTT. Protein: CASSEVAGRSTEAFF. This chain joins TRBV6-1 and TRBJ1-1, with D unclear. CDR1 is MNHNS, CDR2 SASEGT, per germline. This CDR3 is 15 amino acids long. V lost 1 base, J lost 4 bases, and 13 bases lay in between.

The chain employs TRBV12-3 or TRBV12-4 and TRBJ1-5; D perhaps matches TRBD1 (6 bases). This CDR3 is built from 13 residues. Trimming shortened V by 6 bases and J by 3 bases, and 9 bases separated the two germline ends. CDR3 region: CASRDSNNQPQHF. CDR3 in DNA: TGTGCCAGCAGGGACAGCAACAATCAGCCCCAGCATTTT.

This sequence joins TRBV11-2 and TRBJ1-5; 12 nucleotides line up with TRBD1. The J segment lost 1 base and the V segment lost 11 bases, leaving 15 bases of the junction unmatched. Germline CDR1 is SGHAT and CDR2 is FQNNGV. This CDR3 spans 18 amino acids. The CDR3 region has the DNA TGTGCCCTGGGGTCGGGACAGGGGGCACGGGGGAGCAATCAGCCCCAGCATTTT. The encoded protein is CALGSGQGARGSNQPQHF.

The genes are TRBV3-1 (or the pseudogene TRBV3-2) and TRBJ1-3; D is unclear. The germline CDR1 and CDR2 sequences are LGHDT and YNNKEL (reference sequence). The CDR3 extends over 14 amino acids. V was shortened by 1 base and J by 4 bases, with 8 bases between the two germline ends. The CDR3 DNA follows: TGTGCCAGCAGCCAAGCGGGTACCGGAAACACCATATATTTT. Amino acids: CASSQAGTGNTIYF.

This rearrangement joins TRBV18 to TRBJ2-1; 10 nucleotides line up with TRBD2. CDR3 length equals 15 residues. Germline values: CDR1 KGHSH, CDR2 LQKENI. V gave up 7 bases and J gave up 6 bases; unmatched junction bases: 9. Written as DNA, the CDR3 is TGTGCCAGCTTAGAACCTAGCGGGAGTGCCAATGAGCAGTTCTTC. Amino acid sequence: CASLEPSGSANEQFF.

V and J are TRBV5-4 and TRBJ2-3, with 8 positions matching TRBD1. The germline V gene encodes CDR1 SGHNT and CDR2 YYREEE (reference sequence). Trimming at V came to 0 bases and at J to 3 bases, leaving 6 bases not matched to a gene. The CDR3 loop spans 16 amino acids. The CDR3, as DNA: TGTGCCAGCAGCTTGGCAGGGGGCGCTAGGACAGATACGCAGTATTTT. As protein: CASSLAGGARTDTQYF.

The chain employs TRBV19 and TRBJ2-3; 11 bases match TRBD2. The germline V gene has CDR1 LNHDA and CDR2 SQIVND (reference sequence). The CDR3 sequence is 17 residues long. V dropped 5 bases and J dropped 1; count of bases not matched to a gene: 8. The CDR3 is CASSPPSGRRGTDTQYF. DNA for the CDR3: TGTGCCAGTAGTCCACCTAGCGGGAGGAGGGGCACAGATACGCAGTATTTT. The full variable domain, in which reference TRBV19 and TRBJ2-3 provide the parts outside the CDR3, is DGGITQSPKYLFRKEGQNVTLSCEQNLNHDAMYWYRQDPGQGLRLIYYSQIVNDFQKGDIAEGYSVSREKKESFPLTVTSAQKNPTAFYLCASSPPSGRRGTDTQYFGPGTRLTVL.

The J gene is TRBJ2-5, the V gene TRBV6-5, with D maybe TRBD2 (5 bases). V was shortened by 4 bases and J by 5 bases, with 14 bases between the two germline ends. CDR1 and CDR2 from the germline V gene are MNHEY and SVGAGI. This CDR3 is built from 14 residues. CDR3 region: CASSLLGRWETQYF. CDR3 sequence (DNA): TGTGCCAGCAGTTTACTAGGGAGATGGGAGACCCAGTACTTC.

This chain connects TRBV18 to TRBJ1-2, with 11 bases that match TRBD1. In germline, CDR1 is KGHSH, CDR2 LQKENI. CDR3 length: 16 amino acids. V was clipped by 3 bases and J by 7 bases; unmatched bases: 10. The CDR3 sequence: CASSPALGQGAIGYTF. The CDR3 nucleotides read TGTGCCAGCTCACCTGCTCTTGGACAGGGGGCGATTGGCTACACCTTC. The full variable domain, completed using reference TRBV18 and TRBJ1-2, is NAGVMQNPRHLVRRRGQEARLRCSPMKGHSHVYWYRQLPEEGLKFMVYLQKENIIDESGMPKERFSAEFPKEGPSILRIQQVVRGDSAAYFCASSPALGQGAIGYTFGSGTRLTVV.

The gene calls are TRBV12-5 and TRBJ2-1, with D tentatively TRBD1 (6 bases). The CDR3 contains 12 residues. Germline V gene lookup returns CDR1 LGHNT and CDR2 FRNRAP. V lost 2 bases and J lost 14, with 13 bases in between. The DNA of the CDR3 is TGTGCTAGTGGTTTGCCCGCGGACAGAGAGTTCTTC. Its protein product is CASGLPADREFF. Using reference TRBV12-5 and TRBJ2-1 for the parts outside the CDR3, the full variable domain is DARVTQTPRHKVTEMGQEVTMRCQPILGHNTVFWYRQTMMQGLELLAYFRNRAPLDDSGMPKDRFSAEMPDATLATLKIQPSEPRDSAVYFCASGLPADREFFGPGTRLTVL.

The CDR3 coding sequence is TGTGCCAGCTCACCAGGGAGCGGGATCTACGAGCAGTACTTC. Translation gives CASSPGSGIYEQYF. J is TRBJ2-7 and V is TRBV18, with 7 nucleotides matching TRBD2. Unmatched junction bases numbered 4, after V lost 2 bases and J lost 3 bases. Germline V gives CDR1 KGHSH, CDR2 LQKENI. The CDR3 is made up of 14 amino acids.

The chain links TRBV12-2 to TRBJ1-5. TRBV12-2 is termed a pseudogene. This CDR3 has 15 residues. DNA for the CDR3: TGTGCAAGTCGCTTCTCCGGGGGTAGCAATCAGCCCCAGCATTTT. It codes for CASRFSGGSNQPQHF.

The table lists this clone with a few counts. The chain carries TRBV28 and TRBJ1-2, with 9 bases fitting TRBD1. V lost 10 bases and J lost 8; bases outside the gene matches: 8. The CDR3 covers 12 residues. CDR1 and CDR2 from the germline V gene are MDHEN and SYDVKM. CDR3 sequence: CATLTGGVGYTF. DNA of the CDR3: TGTGCCACCTTAACAGGGGGCGTGGGCTACACCTTC.

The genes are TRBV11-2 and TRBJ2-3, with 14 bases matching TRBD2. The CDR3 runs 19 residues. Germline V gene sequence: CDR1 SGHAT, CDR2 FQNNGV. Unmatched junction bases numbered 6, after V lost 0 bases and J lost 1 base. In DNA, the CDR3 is TGTGCCAGCAGCTTAGAAGGGACTAGCGGGGGCCCGGGCACAGATACGCAGTATTTT. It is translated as CASSLEGTSGGPGTDTQYF.